This passage covers 2 T cell receptor beta chains from one sample sequenced in a study of blood T cell repertoires in COVID-19. Only in-frame clones appear in the TCRdb table, and some are missing; sequencing was by immunoSEQ multiplex PCR. The data hold 150,000 to 200,000 clones, with around 90% observed a single time. The sample was PBMCs or T cells enriched from blood (not recorded which). Receptors originate from a woman between 18 and 30 years old who had recovered from COVID-19.

The chain employs TRBV9 and TRBJ2-7; D unresolved. The CDR3 loop spans 14 amino acids. V was shortened by 0 bases and J by 6 bases, with 13 bases between the two germline ends. CDR1 and CDR2 (germline): SGDLS, YYNGEE. The CDR3 nucleotides are TGTGCCAGCAGCGTAGACCCATCGGTTCCCGAGCAGTACTTC. The encoded protein is CASSVDPSVPEQYF.

The V gene is TRBV29-1, the J gene TRBJ1-2; 8 bases agree with TRBD1. Trimming cost V 8 bases and J 8 bases; bases outside gene matches: 10. CDR3 length equals 12 residues. Germline V gives CDR1 SQVTM, CDR2 ANQGSEA. Here the CDR3 reads CSSRTGRGGYTF. In nucleotides, the CDR3 is TGCAGCTCACGGACAGGGCGAGGAGGCTACACCTTC.